This T cell receptor beta chain was recorded in a study of identical twins. Study-wide findings and caveats: The degree of excess twin sharing was weaker in beta out-of-frame sequences.

Healthy Caucasians supplied all donations. Germline values: CDR1 DFQATT, CDR2 SNEGSKA (reference sequence). There are 12 residues in the CDR3. Trimming stripped 4 bases from V and 3 bases from J, with 10 bases between. In the case of this clonotype: Its antigen remains unidentified.

A universal primer binding site was introduced by template switching. The final cDNA contained unique molecular identifiers. Each CDR3 protein is one row after TCRdb ran MiXCR on the 5' RACE reads. In the table there are about 210,000 distinct CDR3 sequences, approximately 9% of which are singletons. Input material: memory (CD45RO+) T cells sorted from blood. J is TRBJ2-7 and V is TRBV20-1, with D perhaps matching TRBD1 (5 bases). The TCR was taken from a woman under 30 in good health. DNA for the CDR3: TGCAGTGCTACGGACAAGCACTACGAGCAGTACTTC. Translated: CSATDKHYEQYF.